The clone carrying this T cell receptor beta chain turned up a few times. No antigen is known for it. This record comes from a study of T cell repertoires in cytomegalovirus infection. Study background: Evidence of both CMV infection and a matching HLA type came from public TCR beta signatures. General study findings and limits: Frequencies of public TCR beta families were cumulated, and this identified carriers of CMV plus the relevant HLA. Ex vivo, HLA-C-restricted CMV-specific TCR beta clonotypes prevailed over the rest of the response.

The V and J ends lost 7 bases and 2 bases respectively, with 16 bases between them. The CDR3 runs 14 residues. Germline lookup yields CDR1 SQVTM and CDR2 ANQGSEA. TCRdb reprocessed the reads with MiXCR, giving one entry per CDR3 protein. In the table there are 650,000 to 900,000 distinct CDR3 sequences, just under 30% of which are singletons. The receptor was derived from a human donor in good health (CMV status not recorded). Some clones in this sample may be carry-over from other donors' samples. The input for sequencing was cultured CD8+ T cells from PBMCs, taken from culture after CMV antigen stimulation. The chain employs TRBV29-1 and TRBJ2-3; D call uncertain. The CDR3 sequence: CSAGKVANTDTQYF. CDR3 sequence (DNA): TGCAGCGCAGGAAAAGTCGCCAACACAGATACGCAGTATTTT.